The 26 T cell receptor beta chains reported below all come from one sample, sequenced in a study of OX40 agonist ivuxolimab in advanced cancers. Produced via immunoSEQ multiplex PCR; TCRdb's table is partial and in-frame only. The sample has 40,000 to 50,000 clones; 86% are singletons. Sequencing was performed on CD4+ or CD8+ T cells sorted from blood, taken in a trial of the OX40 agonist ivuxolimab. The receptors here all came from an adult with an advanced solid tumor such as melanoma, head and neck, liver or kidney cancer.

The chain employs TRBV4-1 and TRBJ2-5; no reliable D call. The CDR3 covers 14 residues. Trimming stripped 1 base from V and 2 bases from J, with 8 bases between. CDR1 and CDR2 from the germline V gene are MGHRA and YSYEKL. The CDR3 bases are TGCGCCAGCAGCCAAGTAGCAGAGCAAGAGACCCAGTACTTC. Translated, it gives CASSQVAEQETQYF.

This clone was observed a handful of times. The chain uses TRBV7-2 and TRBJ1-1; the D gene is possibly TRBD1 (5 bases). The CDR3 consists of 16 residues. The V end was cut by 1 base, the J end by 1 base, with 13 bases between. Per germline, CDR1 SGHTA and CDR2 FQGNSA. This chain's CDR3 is CASSLDWRGSNTEAFF. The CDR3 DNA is TGTGCCAGCAGCTTAGACTGGCGGGGGTCGAACACTGAAGCTTTCTTT.

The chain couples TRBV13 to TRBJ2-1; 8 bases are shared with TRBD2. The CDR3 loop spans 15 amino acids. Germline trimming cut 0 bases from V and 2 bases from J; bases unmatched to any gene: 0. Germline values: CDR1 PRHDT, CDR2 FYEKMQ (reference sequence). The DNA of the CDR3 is TGTGCCAGCAGCTTAGGACTAGCGGCCTACAATGAGCAGTTCTTC. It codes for CASSLGLAAYNEQFF.

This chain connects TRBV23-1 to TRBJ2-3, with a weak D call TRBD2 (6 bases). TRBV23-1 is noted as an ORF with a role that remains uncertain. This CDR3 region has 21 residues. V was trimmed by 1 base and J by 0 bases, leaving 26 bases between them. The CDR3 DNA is TGCGCCAGCAGTCAATTGCCCCTCACTTGGAGGGGCAGACCTAGCACAGATACGCAGTATTTT. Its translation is CASSQLPLTWRGRPSTDTQYF.

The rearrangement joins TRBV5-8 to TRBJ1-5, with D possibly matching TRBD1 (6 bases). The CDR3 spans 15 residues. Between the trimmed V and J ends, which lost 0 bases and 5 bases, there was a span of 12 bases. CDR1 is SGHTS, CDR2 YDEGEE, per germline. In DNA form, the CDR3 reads TGTGCCAGCAGCTTGGATTGGGGGGCCGATCAGCCCCAGCATTTT. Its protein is CASSLDWGADQPQHF.

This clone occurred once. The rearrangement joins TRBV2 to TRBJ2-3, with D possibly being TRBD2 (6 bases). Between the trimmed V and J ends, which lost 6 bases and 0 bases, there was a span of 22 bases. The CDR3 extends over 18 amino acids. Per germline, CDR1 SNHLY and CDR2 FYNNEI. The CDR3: CASSHKKGGLQSTDTQYF. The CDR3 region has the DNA TGTGCCAGCAGCCATAAAAAGGGAGGACTTCAGAGCACAGATACGCAGTATTTT.

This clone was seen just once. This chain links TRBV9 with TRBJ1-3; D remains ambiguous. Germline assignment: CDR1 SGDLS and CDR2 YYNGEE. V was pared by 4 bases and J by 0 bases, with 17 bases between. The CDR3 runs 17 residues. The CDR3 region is CASSFPRDAHSGNTIYF. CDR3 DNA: TGTGCCAGCAGCTTCCCCCGAGACGCCCACTCTGGAAACACCATATATTTT.

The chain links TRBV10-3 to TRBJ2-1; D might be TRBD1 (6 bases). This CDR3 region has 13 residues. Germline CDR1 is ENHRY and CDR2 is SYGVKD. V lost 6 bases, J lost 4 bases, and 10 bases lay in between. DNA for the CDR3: TGTGCCATCAGCCAACAGGGTTACAATGAGCAGTTCTTC. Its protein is CAISQQGYNEQFF.

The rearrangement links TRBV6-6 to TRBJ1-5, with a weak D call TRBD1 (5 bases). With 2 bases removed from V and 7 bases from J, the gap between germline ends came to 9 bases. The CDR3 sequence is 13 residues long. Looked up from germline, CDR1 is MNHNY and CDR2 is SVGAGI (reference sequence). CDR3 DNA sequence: TGTGCCAGCAGTTACGGGGGGTGGCAGCCCCAGCATTTT. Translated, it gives CASSYGGWQPQHF.

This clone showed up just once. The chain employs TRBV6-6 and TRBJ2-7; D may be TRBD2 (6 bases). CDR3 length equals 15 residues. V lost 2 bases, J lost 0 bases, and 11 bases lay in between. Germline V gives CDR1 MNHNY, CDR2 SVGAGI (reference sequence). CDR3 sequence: CASSYLALGSYEQYF. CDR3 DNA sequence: TGTGCCAGCAGTTACCTAGCGTTAGGCTCCTACGAGCAGTACTTC.

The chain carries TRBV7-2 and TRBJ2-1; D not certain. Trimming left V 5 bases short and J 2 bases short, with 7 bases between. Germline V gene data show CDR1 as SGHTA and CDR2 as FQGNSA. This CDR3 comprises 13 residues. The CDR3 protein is CASSTEPYNEQFF. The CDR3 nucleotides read TGTGCCAGCAGCACGGAACCCTACAATGAGCAGTTCTTC.

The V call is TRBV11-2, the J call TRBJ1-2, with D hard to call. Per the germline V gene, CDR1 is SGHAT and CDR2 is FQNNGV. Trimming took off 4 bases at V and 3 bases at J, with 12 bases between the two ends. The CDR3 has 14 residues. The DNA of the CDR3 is TGTGCCAGCAGCTCGGACTTGTCGCACTATGGCTACACCTTC. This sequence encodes CASSSDLSHYGYTF.

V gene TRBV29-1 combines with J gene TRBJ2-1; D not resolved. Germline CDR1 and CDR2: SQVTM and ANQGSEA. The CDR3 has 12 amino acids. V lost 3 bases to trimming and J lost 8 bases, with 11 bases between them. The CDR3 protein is CSVDSPPDEQFF. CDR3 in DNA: TGCAGCGTTGACAGTCCCCCCGATGAGCAGTTCTTC.

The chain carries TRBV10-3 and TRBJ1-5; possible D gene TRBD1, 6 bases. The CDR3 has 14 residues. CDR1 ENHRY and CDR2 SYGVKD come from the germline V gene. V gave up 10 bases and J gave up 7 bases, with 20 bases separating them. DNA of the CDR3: TGTGCCACAAGGGGGGGGCAGGACACGCAGCCCCAGCATTTT. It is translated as CATRGGQDTQPQHF.

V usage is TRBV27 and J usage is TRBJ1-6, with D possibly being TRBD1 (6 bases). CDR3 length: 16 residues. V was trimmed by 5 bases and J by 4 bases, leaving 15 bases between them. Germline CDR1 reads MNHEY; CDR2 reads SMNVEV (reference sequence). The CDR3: CASSPREGGYNSPLHF. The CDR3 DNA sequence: TGTGCCAGCAGTCCCCGAGAGGGGGGGTATAATTCACCCCTCCACTTT.

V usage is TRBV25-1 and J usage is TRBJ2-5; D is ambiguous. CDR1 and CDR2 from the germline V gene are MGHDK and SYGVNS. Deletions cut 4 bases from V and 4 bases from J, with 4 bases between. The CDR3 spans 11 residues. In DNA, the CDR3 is TGTGCCAGCAGTGTCCTAGAGACCCAGTACTTC. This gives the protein CASSVLETQYF.

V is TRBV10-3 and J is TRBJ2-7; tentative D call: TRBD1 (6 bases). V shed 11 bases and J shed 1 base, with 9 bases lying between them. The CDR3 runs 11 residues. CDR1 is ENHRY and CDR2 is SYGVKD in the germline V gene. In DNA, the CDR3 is TGTGCCGTAACAGGGTCCTACGAGCAGTACTTC. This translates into CAVTGSYEQYF.

DNA for the CDR3: TGTGCCAGCAGCTGGACTAGCGGGAGTCAGTACGAGCAGTACTTC. Translation: CASSWTSGSQYEQYF. The chain employs TRBV28 and TRBJ2-7; the match to TRBD2 covers 13 bases. The junction had 6 bases not matched to a gene; V was cut back by 6 bases and J by 4 bases. CDR1 is MDHEN, CDR2 SYDVKM, per germline. The CDR3 covers 15 residues.

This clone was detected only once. Here the CDR3 reads CATSRETDLRNSPLHF. CDR3 in DNA: TGTGCCACCAGCAGAGAGACAGATCTTCGGAATTCACCCCTCCACTTT. V and J are TRBV15 and TRBJ1-6, with a possible D match to TRBD1 (5 bases). The CDR3 is made up of 16 amino acids. CDR1 is LNHNV, CDR2 YYDKDF, per germline (reference sequence). V lost 0 bases and J 7 bases, leaving 13 bases between the germline ends. The full variable domain, with the rest looked up from reference TRBV15 and TRBJ1-6, is DAMVIQNPRYQVTQFGKPVTLSCSQTLNHNVMYWYQQKSSQAPKLLFHYYDKDFNNEADTPDNFQSRRPNTSFCFLDIRSPGLGDTAMYLCATSRETDLRNSPLHFGNGTRLTVT.

CDR3 protein: CASSATPGLAGGLENIQYF. CDR3 sequence (DNA): TGTGCCAGCAGCGCCACGCCGGGACTAGCGGGGGGGCTGGAAAACATTCAGTACTTC. V is TRBV9 and J is TRBJ2-4, with TRBD2 matching over 16 bases. J gave up 5 bases and V 3 bases, and 11 bases lay outside the gene matches. The CDR3 runs to 19 residues. CDR1 SGDLS and CDR2 YYNGEE come from the germline V gene. The full variable domain, rest sourced from reference TRBV9 and TRBJ2-4, is DSGVTQTPKHLITATGQRVTLRCSPRSGDLSVYWYQQSLDQGLQFLIQYYNGEERAKGNILERFSAQQFPDLHSELNLSSLELGDSALYFCASSATPGLAGGLENIQYFGAGTRLSVL.

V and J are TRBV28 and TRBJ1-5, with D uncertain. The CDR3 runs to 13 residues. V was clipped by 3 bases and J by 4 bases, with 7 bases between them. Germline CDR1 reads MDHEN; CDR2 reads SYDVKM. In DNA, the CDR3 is TGTGCCAGCAGTTTCGGGTGGAATCAGCCCCAGCATTTT. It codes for CASSFGWNQPQHF.

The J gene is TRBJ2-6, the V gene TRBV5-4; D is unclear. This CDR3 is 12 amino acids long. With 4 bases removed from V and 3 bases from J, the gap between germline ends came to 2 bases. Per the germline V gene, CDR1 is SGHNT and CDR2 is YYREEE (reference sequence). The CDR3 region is CASSRGANVLTF. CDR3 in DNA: TGTGCCAGCAGCCGTGGGGCCAACGTCCTGACTTTC.

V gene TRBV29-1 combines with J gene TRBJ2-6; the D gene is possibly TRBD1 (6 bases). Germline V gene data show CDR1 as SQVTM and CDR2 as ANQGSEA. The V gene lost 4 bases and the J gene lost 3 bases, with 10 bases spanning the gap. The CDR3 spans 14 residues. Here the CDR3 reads CSVAGVVGANVLTF. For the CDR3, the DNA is TGCAGCGTTGCAGGGGTCGTTGGGGCCAACGTCCTGACTTTC.

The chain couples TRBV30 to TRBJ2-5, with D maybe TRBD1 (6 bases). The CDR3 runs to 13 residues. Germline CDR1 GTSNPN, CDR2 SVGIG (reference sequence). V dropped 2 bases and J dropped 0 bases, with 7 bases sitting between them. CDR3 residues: CAWSWTDQETQYF. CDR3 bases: TGTGCCTGGAGTTGGACAGACCAAGAGACCCAGTACTTC.

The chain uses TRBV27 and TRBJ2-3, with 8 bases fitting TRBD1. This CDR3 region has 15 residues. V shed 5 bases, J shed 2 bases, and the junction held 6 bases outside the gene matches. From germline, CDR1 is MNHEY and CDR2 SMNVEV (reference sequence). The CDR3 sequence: CASSPRDRHTDTQYF. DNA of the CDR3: TGTGCCAGCAGTCCCCGGGACAGGCACACAGATACGCAGTATTTT.

The CDR3: CASSSGRFDAEAFF. Here the CDR3 DNA reads TGTGCCAGCTCATCGGGACGATTTGACGCTGAAGCTTTCTTT. This chain uses TRBV18 with TRBJ1-1; D might be TRBD1 (5 bases). The CDR3 sequence is 14 residues long. Germline V lookup: CDR1 KGHSH, CDR2 LQKENI. Trimming took 5 bases from V and 6 from J, leaving 16 bases between them.